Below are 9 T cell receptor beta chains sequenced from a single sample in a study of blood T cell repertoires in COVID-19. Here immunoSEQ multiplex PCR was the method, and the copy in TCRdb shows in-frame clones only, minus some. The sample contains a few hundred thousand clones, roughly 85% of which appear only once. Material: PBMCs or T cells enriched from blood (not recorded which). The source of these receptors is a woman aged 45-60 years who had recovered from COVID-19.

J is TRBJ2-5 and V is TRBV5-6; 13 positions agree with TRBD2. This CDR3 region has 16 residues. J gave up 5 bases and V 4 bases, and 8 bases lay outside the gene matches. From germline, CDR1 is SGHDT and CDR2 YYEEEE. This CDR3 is CASSLTSGGALETQYF. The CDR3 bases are TGTGCCAGCAGCCTTACTAGCGGGGGGGCCCTTGAGACCCAGTACTTC. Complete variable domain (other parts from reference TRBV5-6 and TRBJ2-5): DAGVTQSPTHLIKTRGQQVTLRCSPKSGHDTVSWYQQALGQGPQFIFQYYEEEERQRGNFPDRFSGHQFPNYSSELNVNALLLGDSALYLCASSLTSGGALETQYFGPGTRLLVL.

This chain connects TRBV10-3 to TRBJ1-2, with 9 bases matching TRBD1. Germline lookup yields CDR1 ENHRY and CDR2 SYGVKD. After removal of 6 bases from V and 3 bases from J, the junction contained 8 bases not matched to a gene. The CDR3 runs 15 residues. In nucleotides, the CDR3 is TGTGCCATCAGGCCCGGGACAGGGAAACACTATGGCTACACCTTC. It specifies CAIRPGTGKHYGYTF.

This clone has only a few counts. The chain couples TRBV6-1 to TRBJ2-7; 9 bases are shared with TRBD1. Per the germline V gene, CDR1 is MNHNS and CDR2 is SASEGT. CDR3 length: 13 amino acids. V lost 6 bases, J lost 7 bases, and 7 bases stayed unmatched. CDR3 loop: CASRRQGGREQYF. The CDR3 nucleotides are TGTGCCAGCAGAAGACAGGGGGGACGAGAGCAGTACTTC.

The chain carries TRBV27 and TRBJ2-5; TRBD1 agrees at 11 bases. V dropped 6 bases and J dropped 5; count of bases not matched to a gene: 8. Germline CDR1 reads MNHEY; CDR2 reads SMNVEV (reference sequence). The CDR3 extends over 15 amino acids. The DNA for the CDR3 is TGTGCCAGCAGCCGGGGACAGGGGGTGGGGGAGACCCAGTACTTC. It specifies CASSRGQGVGETQYF.

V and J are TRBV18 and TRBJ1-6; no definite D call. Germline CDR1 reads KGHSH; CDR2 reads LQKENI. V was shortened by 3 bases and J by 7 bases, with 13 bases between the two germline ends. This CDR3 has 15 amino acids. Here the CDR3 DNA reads TGTGCCAGCTCACCCCTTGAGGGTCCCAATTCACCCCTCCACTTT. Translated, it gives CASSPLEGPNSPLHF.

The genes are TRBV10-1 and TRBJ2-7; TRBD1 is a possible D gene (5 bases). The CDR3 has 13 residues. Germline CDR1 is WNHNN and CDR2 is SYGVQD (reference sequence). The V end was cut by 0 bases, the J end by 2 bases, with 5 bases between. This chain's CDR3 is CASSESDTYEQYF. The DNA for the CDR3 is TGCGCCAGCAGTGAGTCGGACACCTACGAGCAGTACTTC.

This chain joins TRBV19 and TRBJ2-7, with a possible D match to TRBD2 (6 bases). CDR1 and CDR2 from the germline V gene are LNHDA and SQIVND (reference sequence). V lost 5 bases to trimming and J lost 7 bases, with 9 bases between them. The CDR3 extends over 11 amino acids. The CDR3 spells CASSGAGEQYF. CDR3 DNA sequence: TGTGCCAGTAGTGGGGCGGGGGAGCAGTACTTC. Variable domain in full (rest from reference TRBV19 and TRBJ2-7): DGGITQSPKYLFRKEGQNVTLSCEQNLNHDAMYWYRQDPGQGLRLIYYSQIVNDFQKGDIAEGYSVSREKKESFPLTVTSAQKNPTAFYLCASSGAGEQYFGPGTRLTVT.

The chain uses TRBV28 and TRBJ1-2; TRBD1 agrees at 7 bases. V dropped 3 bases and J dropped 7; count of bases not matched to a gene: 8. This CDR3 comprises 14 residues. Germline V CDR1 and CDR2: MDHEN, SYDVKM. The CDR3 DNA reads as TGTGCCAGCAGTTTTTTTGAGGGGGCGAGTGGCTACACCTTC. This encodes CASSFFEGASGYTF.

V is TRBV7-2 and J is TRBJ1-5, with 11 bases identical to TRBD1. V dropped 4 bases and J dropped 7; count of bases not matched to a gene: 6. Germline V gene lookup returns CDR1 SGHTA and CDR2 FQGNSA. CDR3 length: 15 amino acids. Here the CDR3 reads CASSWTGGSGQPQHF. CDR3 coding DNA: TGTGCCAGCAGCTGGACAGGGGGCTCGGGGCAGCCCCAGCATTTT.